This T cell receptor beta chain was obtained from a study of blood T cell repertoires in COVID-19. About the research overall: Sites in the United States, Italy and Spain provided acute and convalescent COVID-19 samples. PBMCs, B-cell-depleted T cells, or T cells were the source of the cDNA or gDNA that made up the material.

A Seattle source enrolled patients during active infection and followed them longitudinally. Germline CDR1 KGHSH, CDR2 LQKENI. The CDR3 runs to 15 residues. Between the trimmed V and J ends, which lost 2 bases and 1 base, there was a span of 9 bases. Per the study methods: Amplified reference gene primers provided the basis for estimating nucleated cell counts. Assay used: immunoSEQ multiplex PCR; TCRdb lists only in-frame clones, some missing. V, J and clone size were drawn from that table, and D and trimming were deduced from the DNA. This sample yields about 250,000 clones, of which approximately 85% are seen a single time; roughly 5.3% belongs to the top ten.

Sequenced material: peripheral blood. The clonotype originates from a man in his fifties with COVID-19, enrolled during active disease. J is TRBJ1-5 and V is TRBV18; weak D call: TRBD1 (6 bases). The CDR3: CASSPGGTSNQPQHF. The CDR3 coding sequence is TGTGCCAGCTCACCAGGGGGCACGAGCAATCAGCCCCAGCATTTT.